This passage covers 2 T cell receptor beta chains from one sample sequenced in a study of cytomegalovirus exposure and HLA in healthy donors (TCRdb year 2017). Library generation was performed with the immunoSEQ multiplex PCR assay. TCRdb retrieved this table from immuneACCESS and kept in-frame rearrangements only. Not all clones are present; in checked studies, unresolved V genes account for under half, and no reason is known for the remainder. In all, the sample holds 100,000 to 150,000 clones, and about 94% of those were seen once. Less than 1.5% of the sample is in the top ten clones. The sequencing sample was made of PBMCs. These receptors came from a woman under 30 in good health and CMV-seronegative.

The genes are TRBV10-2 and TRBJ1-1, with D uncertain. Germline V lookup: CDR1 WSHSY, CDR2 SAAADI. The germline V and J ends were trimmed by 8 bases and 3 bases, with 10 bases remaining between them. The CDR3 extends over 12 amino acids. CDR3 region: CASGAVYTEAFF. The CDR3 DNA is TGCGCCAGCGGTGCAGTGTACACTGAAGCTTTCTTT.

The chain joins TRBV4-2 to TRBJ1-2; 7 bases are shared with TRBD1. CDR1 is LGHNA, CDR2 YNFKEQ, per germline. The CDR3 spans 15 residues. J was trimmed by 2 bases and V by 3 bases; bases with no gene match: 6. The CDR3 DNA follows: TGTGCCAGCAGCCAGTGGACAGGCTTAAACTATGGCTACACCTTC. Translation gives CASSQWTGLNYGYTF.